This TCR beta chain came from a study of T cells after yellow fever vaccination. Study-wide findings and caveats: Most clones from primary vaccination were detected again post-booster (roughly 96% CD4, 88% CD8). Weaker, the secondary response peaked sooner, at day 5 versus 15.

This CDR3 region has 13 residues. The V gene's germline CDR1 is DFQATT and CDR2 SNEGSKA (reference sequence). V shed 5 bases and J 2 bases; nucleotides not matched to a gene: 5. Ten or more counts support this clonotype. Its antigen is still unknown. It was through 5'RACE template switching that TCR cDNA was made, with a universal primer site and UMIs added. A single record per CDR3 protein comes from TCRdb applying MiXCR to the 5' RACE reads. This table holds about 360,000 distinct CDR3 sequences, approximately 6% found once. This sequence was found in a man in his thirties or forties who received the YFV17D yellow fever vaccine. The material was PBMCs, obtained 5 days after the yellow fever booster vaccination. This sequence joins TRBV20-1 and TRBJ2-7; 8 nucleotides agree with TRBD1. For the CDR3, the DNA is TGCAGTGCTCTGGACAGGGTGACCTACGAGCAGTACTTC. Protein product: CSALDRVTYEQYF.